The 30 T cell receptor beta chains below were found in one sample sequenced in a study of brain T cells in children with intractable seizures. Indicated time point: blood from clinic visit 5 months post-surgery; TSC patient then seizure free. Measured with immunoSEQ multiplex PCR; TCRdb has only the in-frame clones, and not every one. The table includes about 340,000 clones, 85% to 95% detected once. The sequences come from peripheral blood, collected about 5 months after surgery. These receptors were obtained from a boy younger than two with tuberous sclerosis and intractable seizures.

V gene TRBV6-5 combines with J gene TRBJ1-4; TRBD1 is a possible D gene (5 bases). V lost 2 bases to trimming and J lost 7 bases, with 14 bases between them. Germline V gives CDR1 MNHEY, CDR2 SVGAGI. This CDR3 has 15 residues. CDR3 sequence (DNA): TGTGCCAGCAGTTACGATGGGACTTGGGGTGAAAAACTGTTTTTT. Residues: CASSYDGTWGEKLFF.

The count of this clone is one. The CDR3 sequence: CASTILEGVSKNIQYF. The DNA for the CDR3 is TGTGCCAGCACCATCTTGGAAGGGGTGTCCAAAAACATTCAGTACTTC. The rearrangement links TRBV7-9 to TRBJ2-4, with TRBD1 as a possible D gene (5 bases). CDR3 length: 16 amino acids. Germline-derived CDR1 and CDR2 are SEHNR and FQNEAQ (reference sequence). Trimming removed 7 bases from V and 2 bases from J, with 18 bases in between.

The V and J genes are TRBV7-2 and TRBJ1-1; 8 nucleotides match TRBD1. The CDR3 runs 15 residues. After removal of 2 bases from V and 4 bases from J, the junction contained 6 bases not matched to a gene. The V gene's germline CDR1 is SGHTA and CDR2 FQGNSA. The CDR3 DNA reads TGTGCCAGCAGCTTACGGGCAGGGGGCGCCACTGAAGCTTTCTTT. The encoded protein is CASSLRAGGATEAFF. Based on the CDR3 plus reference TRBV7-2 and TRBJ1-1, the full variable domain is GAGVSQSPSNKVTEKGKDVELRCDPISGHTALYWYRQSLGQGLEFLIYFQGNSAPDKSGLPSDRFSAERTGGSVSTLTIQRTQQEDSAVYLCASSLRAGGATEAFFGQGTRLTVV.

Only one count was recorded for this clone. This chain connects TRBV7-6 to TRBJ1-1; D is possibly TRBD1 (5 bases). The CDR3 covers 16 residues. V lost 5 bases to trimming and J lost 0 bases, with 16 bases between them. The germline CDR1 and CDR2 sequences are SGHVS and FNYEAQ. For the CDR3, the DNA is TGTGCCAGCAGCCCTGGACAACCCCTCATGAACACTGAAGCTTTCTTT. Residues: CASSPGQPLMNTEAFF.

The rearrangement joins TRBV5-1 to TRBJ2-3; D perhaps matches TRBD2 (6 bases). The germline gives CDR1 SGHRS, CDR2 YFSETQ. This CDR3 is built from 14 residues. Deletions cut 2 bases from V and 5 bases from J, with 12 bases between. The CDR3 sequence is CASSLALALDTQYF. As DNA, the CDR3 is TGCGCCAGCAGCTTAGCACTAGCCTTAGATACGCAGTATTTT.

This CDR3 reads CASSPGFSGGRRAEAFF. CDR3 sequence (DNA): TGCGCCAGCAGCCCGGGGTTTAGCGGGGGGCGCAGAGCTGAAGCTTTCTTT. This chain uses TRBV5-1 with TRBJ1-1, with TRBD1 as a possible D gene (6 bases). The ends were cut back, 4 bases at V and 6 bases at J, with 25 bases in the middle. The length of the CDR3 is 17 residues. CDR1 SGHRS and CDR2 YFSETQ come from the germline V gene.

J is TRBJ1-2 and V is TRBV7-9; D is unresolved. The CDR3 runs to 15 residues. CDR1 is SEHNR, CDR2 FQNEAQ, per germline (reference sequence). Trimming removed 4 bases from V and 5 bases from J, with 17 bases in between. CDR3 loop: CASSSSWQVFYGYTF. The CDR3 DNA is TGTGCCAGCAGCTCAAGCTGGCAGGTTTTTTATGGCTACACCTTC.

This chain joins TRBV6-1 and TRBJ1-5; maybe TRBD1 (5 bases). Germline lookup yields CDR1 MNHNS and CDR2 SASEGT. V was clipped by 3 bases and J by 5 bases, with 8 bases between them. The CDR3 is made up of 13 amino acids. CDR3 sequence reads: CASSEQGDQPQHF. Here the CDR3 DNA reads TGTGCCAGCAGTGAGCAGGGTGATCAGCCCCAGCATTTT.

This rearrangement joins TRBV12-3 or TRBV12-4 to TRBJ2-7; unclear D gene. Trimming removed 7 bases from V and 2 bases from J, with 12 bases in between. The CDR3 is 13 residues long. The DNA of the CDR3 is TGTGCCAGCACCCATGGGTTCGCCTACGAGCAGTACTTC. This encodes CASTHGFAYEQYF.

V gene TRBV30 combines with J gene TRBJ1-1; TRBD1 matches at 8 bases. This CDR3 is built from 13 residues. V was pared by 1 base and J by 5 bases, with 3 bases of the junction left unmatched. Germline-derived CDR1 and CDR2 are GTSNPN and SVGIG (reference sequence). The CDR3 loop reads CAWSATGGTEAFF. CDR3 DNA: TGTGCCTGGAGTGCAACAGGGGGGACTGAAGCTTTCTTT.

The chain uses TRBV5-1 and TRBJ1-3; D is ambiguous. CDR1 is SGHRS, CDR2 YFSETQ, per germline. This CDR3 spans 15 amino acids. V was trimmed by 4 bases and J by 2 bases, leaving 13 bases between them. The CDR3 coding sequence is TGCGCCAGCAGCCTGGCCGCTAGCACTGGAAACACCATATATTTT. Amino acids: CASSLAASTGNTIYF.

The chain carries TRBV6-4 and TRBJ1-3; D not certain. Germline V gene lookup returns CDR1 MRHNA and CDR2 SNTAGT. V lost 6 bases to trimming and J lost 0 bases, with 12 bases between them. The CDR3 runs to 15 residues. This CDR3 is CASRDASSSGNTIYF. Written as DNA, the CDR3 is TGTGCCAGCAGGGACGCATCGTCCTCTGGAAACACCATATATTTT.

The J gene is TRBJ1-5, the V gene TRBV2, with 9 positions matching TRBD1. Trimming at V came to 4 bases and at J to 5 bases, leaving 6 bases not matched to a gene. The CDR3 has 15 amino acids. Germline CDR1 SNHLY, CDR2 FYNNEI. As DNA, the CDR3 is TGTGCCAGCAGTGGGGGACAGGGTAGGTATCAGCCCCAGCATTTT. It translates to CASSGGQGRYQPQHF.

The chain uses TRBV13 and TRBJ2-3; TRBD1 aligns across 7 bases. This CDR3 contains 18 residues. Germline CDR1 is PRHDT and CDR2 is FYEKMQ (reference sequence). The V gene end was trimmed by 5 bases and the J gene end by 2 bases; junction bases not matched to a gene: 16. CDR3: CASSPRTGVYWNTDTQYF. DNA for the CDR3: TGTGCCAGCAGCCCCCGGACAGGTGTCTATTGGAACACAGATACGCAGTATTTT.

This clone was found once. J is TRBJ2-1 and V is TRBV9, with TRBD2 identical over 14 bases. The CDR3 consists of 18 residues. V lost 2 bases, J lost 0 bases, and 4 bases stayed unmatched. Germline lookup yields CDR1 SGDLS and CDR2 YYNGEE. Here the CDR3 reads CASSVPGTSGGSYNEQFF. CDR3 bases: TGTGCCAGCAGCGTTCCCGGGACTAGCGGGGGCTCCTACAATGAGCAGTTCTTC.

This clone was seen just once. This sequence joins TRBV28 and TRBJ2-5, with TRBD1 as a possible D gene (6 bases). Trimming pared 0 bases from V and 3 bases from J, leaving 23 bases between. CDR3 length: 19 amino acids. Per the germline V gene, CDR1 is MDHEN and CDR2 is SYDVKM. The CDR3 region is CASSLWSQGNRNKEETQYF. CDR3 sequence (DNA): TGTGCCAGCAGTTTATGGAGTCAGGGGAACAGGAATAAAGAAGAGACCCAGTACTTC.

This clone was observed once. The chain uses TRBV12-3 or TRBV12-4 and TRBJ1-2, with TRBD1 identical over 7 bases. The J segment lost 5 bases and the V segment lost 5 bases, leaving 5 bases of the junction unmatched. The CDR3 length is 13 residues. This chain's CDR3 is CASSPDRPYGYTF. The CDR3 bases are TGTGCCAGCAGTCCGGACAGGCCTTATGGCTACACCTTC.

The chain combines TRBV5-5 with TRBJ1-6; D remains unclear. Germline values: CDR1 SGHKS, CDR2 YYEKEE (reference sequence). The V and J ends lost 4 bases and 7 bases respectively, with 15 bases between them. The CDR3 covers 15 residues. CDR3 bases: TGTGCCAGCAGCCGAGTTGGGGTTTCGAATTCACCCCTCCACTTT. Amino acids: CASSRVGVSNSPLHF. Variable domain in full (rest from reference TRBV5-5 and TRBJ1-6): DAGVTQSPTHLIKTRGQQVTLRCSPISGHKSVSWYQQVLGQGPQFIFQYYEKEERGRGNFPDRFSARQFPNYSSELNVNALLLGDSALYLCASSRVGVSNSPLHFGNGTRLTVT.

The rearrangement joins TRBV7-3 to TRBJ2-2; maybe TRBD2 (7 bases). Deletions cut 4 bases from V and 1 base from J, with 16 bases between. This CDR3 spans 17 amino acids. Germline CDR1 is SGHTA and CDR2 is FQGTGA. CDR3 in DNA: TGTGCCAGCAGCTCCCCGAGAGGGGGGGAGAACACCGGGGAGCTGTTTTTT. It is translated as CASSSPRGGENTGELFF.

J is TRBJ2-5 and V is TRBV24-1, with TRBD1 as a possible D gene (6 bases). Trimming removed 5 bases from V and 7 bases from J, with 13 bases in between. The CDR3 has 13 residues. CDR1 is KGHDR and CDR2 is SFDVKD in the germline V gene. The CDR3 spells CATSAGQGTTQYF. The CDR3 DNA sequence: TGTGCCACCAGTGCCGGGCAGGGGACGACCCAGTACTTC.

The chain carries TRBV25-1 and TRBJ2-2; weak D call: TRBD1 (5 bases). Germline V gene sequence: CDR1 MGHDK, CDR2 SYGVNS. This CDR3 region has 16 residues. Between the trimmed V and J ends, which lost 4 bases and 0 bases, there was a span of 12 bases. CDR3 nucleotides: TGTGCCAGCAGTGCCGAACAGGCATCGAACACCGGGGAGCTGTTTTTT. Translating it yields CASSAEQASNTGELFF.

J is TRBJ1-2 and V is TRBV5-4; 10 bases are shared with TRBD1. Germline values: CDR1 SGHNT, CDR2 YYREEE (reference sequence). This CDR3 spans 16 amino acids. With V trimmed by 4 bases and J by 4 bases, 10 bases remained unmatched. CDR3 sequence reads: CASSLGQGGYGYGYTF. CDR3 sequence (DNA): TGTGCCAGCAGCCTCGGACAGGGGGGCTATGGCTATGGCTACACCTTC.

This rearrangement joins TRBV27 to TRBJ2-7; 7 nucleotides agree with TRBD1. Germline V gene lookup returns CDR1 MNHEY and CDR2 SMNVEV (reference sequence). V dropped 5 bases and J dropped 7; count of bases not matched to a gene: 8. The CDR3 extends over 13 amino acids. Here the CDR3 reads CASSASYRGEQYF. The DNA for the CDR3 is TGTGCCAGCAGTGCCTCATACAGGGGTGAGCAGTACTTC.

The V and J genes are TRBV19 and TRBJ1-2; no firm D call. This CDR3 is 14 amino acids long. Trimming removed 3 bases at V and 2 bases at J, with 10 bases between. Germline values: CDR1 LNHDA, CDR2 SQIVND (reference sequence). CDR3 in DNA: TGTGCCAGTAGTATTCAGAGCAGAAACTATGGCTACACCTTC. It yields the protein CASSIQSRNYGYTF.

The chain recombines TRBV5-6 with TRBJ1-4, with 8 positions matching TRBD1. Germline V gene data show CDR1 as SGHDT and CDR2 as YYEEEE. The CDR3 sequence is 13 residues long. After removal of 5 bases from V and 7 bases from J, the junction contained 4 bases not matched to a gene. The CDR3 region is CASSRTGFEKLFF. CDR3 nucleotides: TGTGCCAGCAGTCGGACAGGGTTTGAAAAACTGTTTTTT.

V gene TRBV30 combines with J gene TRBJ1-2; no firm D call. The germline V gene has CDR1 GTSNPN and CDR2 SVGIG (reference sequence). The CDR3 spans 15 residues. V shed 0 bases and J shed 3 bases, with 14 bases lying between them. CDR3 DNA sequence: TGTGCCTGGAGTGTACGCCAGATCACTTACTATGGCTACACCTTC. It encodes CAWSVRQITYYGYTF. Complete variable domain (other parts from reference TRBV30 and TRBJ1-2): SQTIHQWPATLVQPVGSPLSLECTVEGTSNPNLYWYRQAAGRGLQLLFYSVGIGQISSEVPQNLSASRPQDRQFILSSKKLLLSDSGFYLCAWSVRQITYYGYTFGSGTRLTVV.

CDR3 coding DNA: TGCGCCAGCAGCTTGCACAGGGATAGCTCCTACGAGCAGTACTTC. Translating it yields CASSLHRDSSYEQYF. This chain joins TRBV5-1 and TRBJ2-7; tentative D call: TRBD1 (6 bases). This CDR3 comprises 15 residues. The V end lost 1 base, the J end lost 0 bases, and 11 bases lay between the germline ends. Germline CDR1 SGHRS, CDR2 YFSETQ.

CDR3 loop: CASSKGTGVQETQYF. The CDR3 bases are TGTGCCAGCAGCAAAGGGACAGGGGTTCAAGAGACCCAGTACTTC. The chain joins TRBV21-1 to TRBJ2-5; the DNA was not compared with TRBD1, the D call given in the table. TRBV21-1 is described as a pseudogene. CDR3 length: 15 residues.

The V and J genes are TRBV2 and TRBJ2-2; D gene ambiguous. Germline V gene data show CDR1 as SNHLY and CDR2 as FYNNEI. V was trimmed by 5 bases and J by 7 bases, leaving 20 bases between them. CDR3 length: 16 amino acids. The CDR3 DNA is TGTGCCAGCAGTAAATCCTATGGAATCTGGGGCGGGGAGCTGTTTTTT. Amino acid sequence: CASSKSYGIWGGELFF.

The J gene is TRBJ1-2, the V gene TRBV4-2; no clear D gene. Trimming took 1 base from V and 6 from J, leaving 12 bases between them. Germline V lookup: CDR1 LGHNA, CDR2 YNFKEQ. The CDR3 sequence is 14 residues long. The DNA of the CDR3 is TGTGCCAGCAGCCAAGTCGACTCCCAGGATGGCTACACCTTC. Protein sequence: CASSQVDSQDGYTF.